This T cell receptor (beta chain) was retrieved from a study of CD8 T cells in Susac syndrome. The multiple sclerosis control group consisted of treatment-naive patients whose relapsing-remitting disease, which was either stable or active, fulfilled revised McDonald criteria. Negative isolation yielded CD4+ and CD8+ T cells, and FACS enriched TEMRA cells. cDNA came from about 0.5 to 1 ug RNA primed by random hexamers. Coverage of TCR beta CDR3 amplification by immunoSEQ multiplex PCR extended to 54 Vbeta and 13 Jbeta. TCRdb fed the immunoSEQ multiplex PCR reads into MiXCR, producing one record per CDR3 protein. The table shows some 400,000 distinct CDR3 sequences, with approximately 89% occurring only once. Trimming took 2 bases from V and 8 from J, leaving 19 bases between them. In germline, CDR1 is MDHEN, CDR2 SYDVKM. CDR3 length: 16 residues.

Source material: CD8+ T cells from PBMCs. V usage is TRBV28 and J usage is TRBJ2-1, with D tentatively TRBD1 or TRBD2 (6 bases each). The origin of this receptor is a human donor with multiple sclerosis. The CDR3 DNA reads TGTGCCAGCAGTTTAAAGGCGGAGGGGGGCGGGGATGAGCAGTTCTTC. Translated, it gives CASSLKAEGGGDEQFF.